Following are 31 T cell receptor beta chains from one sample sequenced in a study of T cells expressing NK-cell markers (dated by TCRdb to the early 2020s). Library prep was done by 5' RACE. The listed sequencing device is Illumina HiSeq 2000. TCRdb reprocessed the reads, so every CDR3 protein sequence counts as one entry and DNA is not shown. The sample table holds about 450,000 distinct CDR3 sequences. The top ten clones comprise 6% to 9.5% of the sample. Input material: blood T cells: a sorted CD56 or NKG2C T cell subset, CD4+ or CD8+ T cells, or bulk PBMC T cells (not recorded which). The receptors originated from a woman between 18 and 75 years old in good health.

CDR3 region: CASSFLTGGGETQYF. This chain links TRBV7-9 with TRBJ2-5; TCRdb outputs TRBD1, but without DNA this stays unchecked. CDR1 is SEHNR and CDR2 is FQNEAQ in the germline V gene (reference sequence). This CDR3 region has 15 residues.

V is TRBV20-1 and J is TRBJ2-2; TCRdb picks TRBD2, but there is no DNA to check that call. The germline CDR1 and CDR2 sequences are DFQATT and SNEGSKA (reference sequence). The CDR3 length is 14 residues. The CDR3 loop is CSAGLGGPNGELFF.

The J gene is TRBJ2-3, the V gene TRBV24-1. The CDR3 covers 16 residues. The V gene's germline CDR1 is KGHDR and CDR2 SFDVKD. The CDR3 protein is CATSDSSRTKSDTQYF.

The CDR3 loop is CASGLRTGGLDEQYF. This sequence joins TRBV14 and TRBJ2-7; the D call from TCRdb, TRBD1, cannot be confirmed without DNA. Germline values: CDR1 SGHDN, CDR2 FVKESK. The CDR3 extends over 15 amino acids.

The chain combines TRBV12-3 or TRBV12-4 with TRBJ2-1. The CDR3 is 12 residues long. The CDR3 protein is CASSLAKDEQFF.

The chain links TRBV7-8 to TRBJ1-1. CDR1 is SGHVS and CDR2 is FQNEAQ in the germline V gene. CDR3 size: 17 residues. CDR3 residues: CASSLYPNRGPNTEAFF.

The V gene is TRBV4-3, the J gene TRBJ2-3; the D call from TCRdb, TRBD1, cannot be confirmed without DNA. The length of the CDR3 is 14 residues. Germline values: CDR1 LGHNA, CDR2 YSLEER. CDR3 sequence: CASSQLTGGGTQYF.

The V call is TRBV5-1, the J call TRBJ1-2; TCRdb proposes TRBD1, but this gene call is untestable without DNA. The CDR3 loop spans 13 amino acids. The germline gives CDR1 SGHRS, CDR2 YFSETQ. CDR3: CASSAGGGTGYTF. Full variable domain (missing parts from reference TRBV5-1 and TRBJ1-2): KAGVTQTPRYLIKTRGQQVTLSCSPISGHRSVSWYQQTPGQGLQFLFEYFSETQRNKGNFPGRFSGRQFSNSRSEMNVSTLELGDSALYLCASSAGGGTGYTFGSGTRLTVV.

The chain carries TRBV20-1 and TRBJ2-1; the D call of TRBD2 rests on TCRdb alone, since no DNA is present to check it. The germline V gene encodes CDR1 DFQATT and CDR2 SNEGSKA (reference sequence). CDR3 length: 18 amino acids. The CDR3 sequence is CSASPGGGRLSSYNEQFF.

The chain recombines TRBV12-3 or TRBV12-4 with TRBJ2-1; absent DNA, TCRdb's TRBD2 call cannot be checked. The length of the CDR3 is 15 residues. CDR3 residues: CASSPGGAGVNEQFF.

This chain joins TRBV12-3 or TRBV12-4 and TRBJ2-5; there is no DNA to check the TCRdb D call of TRBD2. The CDR3 totals 14 residues. The CDR3 sequence is CASSGGGRAETQYF.

The V call is TRBV7-2, the J call TRBJ1-2; with no DNA, the TCRdb D assignment of TRBD1 cannot be verified. This CDR3 spans 15 amino acids. Germline-derived CDR1 and CDR2 are SGHTA and FQGNSA. The CDR3 is CASSLGGAEAYGYTF.

The gene calls are TRBV27 and TRBJ2-7; TCRdb outputs TRBD2, but without DNA this stays unchecked. Germline CDR1 reads MNHEY; CDR2 reads SMNVEV (reference sequence). The CDR3 has 17 residues. The CDR3 sequence is CASSSTPLAGGPYEQYF.

The CDR3 reads CASSGPSGIVNEQFF. The V gene is TRBV19, the J gene TRBJ2-1; the TCRdb D gene call, TRBD2, has no DNA to confirm it. Germline-derived CDR1 and CDR2 are LNHDA and SQIVND (reference sequence). The CDR3 consists of 15 residues.

The chain links TRBV28 to TRBJ2-7. The germline V gene encodes CDR1 MDHEN and CDR2 SYDVKM. The CDR3 runs to 14 residues. The CDR3: CASSLTMDGYEQYF.

This chain joins TRBV5-1 and TRBJ2-7; TCRdb's D call of TRBD1 is untestable without DNA. This CDR3 has 14 amino acids. Germline loops: CDR1 SGHRS, CDR2 YFSETQ. CDR3 protein: CASSWGAGNYEQYF.

V and J are TRBV5-1 and TRBJ1-1; no DNA is available, so the TRBD1 call from TCRdb remains unchecked. Per germline, CDR1 SGHRS and CDR2 YFSETQ. The CDR3 totals 19 residues. The CDR3 here is CASSPGRRTARVGDTEAFF.

The rearrangement links TRBV7-2 to TRBJ2-5. In germline, CDR1 is SGHTA, CDR2 FQGNSA. This CDR3 region has 14 residues. The CDR3: CASSLAAVKETQYF.

The chain links TRBV29-1 to TRBJ2-3; the D call from TCRdb, TRBD1, cannot be confirmed without DNA. The CDR3 loop spans 13 amino acids. Germline loops: CDR1 SQVTM, CDR2 ANQGSEA. CDR3 region: CSVGGAPADTQYF.

The chain recombines TRBV20-1 with TRBJ2-1. Germline-derived CDR1 and CDR2 are DFQATT and SNEGSKA (reference sequence). The CDR3 spans 14 residues. CDR3 in amino acids: CSARGESSYNEQFF.

The CDR3 region is CASSLRTGNTGELFF. J is TRBJ2-2 and V is TRBV9; TCRdb picks TRBD1, but there is no DNA to check that call. The length of the CDR3 is 15 residues. Germline V gene sequence: CDR1 SGDLS, CDR2 YYNGEE.

J is TRBJ2-1 and V is TRBV10-3; the TCRdb call, TRBD2, lacks DNA for checking. The CDR3 covers 17 residues. Germline CDR1 ENHRY, CDR2 SYGVKD. Here the CDR3 reads CAISQGLAGGGYNEQFF.

The chain recombines TRBV15 with TRBJ2-7; TCRdb gives TRBD1 as the D gene, but with no DNA this cannot be confirmed. Germline lookup yields CDR1 LNHNV and CDR2 YYDKDF (reference sequence). The CDR3 loop spans 14 amino acids. CDR3 sequence reads: CATSRDRSRDEQYF.

The chain links TRBV11-1 to TRBJ1-4. Germline V lookup: CDR1 SGHAT, CDR2 FQDESV (reference sequence). The CDR3 sequence is 18 residues long. The CDR3 sequence is CASSSGLPRGGAGEKLFF.

J is TRBJ1-6 and V is TRBV7-2; TCRdb's assignment of TRBD1 cannot be checked, as there is no DNA. Germline CDR1 SGHTA, CDR2 FQGNSA. This CDR3 contains 16 residues. The CDR3: CASSSQGGSYNSPLHF. Variable domain in full (rest from reference TRBV7-2 and TRBJ1-6): GAGVSQSPSNKVTEKGKDVELRCDPISGHTALYWYRQSLGQGLEFLIYFQGNSAPDKSGLPSDRFSAERTGGSVSTLTIQRTQQEDSAVYLCASSSQGGSYNSPLHFGNGTRLTVT.

V is TRBV3-1 and J is TRBJ1-6; TCRdb names TRBD1, which stays unverified in the absence of DNA. The CDR3 is 22 residues long. Germline lookup yields CDR1 LGHDT and CDR2 YNNKEL (reference sequence). CDR3 loop: CASSPRTSRSLTGPKRNSPLHF.

The V and J genes are TRBV29-1 and TRBJ2-7; checking the TCRdb D call of TRBD1 is not possible without DNA. Per germline, CDR1 SQVTM and CDR2 ANQGSEA. The CDR3 is made up of 11 amino acids. The CDR3: CSVRQDYEQYF.

This CDR3 reads CSARDFSQQPRNTIYF. The V gene is TRBV20-1, the J gene TRBJ1-3. The CDR3 is 16 amino acids. Germline-derived CDR1 and CDR2 are DFQATT and SNEGSKA (reference sequence).

The chain has TRBV7-2 and TRBJ2-1; the D gene TCRdb calls, TRBD1, cannot be checked with no DNA. CDR3 length: 14 amino acids. Per germline, CDR1 SGHTA and CDR2 FQGNSA. The CDR3 sequence is CASSLRAGANEQFF.

The V gene is TRBV13, the J gene TRBJ2-3; without DNA, the TCRdb call of TRBD1 cannot be checked. The CDR3 totals 18 residues. Germline CDR1 reads PRHDT; CDR2 reads FYEKMQ (reference sequence). The CDR3 protein is CASSFPGAVGLGADTQYF. Combining the CDR3 with reference TRBV13 and TRBJ2-3 gives the whole variable domain AAGVIQSPRHLIKEKRETATLKCYPIPRHDTVYWYQQGPGQDPQFLISFYEKMQSDKGSIPDRFSAQQFSDYHSELNMSSLELGDSALYFCASSFPGAVGLGADTQYFGPGTRLTVL.

This chain connects TRBV5-1 to TRBJ1-4. The CDR3 covers 12 residues. Germline lookup yields CDR1 SGHRS and CDR2 YFSETQ. The CDR3 here is CASSLADEKLFF.